This T cell receptor beta chain was identified in a study of T-cell reconstitution after alpha-beta-depleted transplantation in children. For TCRbeta, the library was prepared with unique molecular identifiers. TCRdb analysed the PCR reads with MiXCR anew, one entry per CDR3 protein. The sample records about a million distinct CDR3 sequences, roughly 29% being singletons. V lost 4 bases to trimming and J lost 6 bases, with 9 bases between them. This CDR3 comprises 12 residues. The chain recombines TRBV12-3 or TRBV12-4 with TRBJ1-1, with a tentative D call TRBD1 (5 bases). The clonotype was recovered from a boy younger than two who had a stem cell transplant for SCID, so the T cells may come from the graft donor. Sequencing used PBMCs, mostly from graft donor cells, obtained 360 days after TCRalphabeta/CD19-depleted stem cell transplant. CDR3 nucleotides: TGTGCCAGCAGTTCTTTGGGGGCTGAAGCTTTCTTT. It encodes CASSSLGAEAFF.